This T cell receptor (beta chain) was found in a study of T cell responses to AZD1222 COVID-19 vaccine. As for the study in general: Second doses at about 4 or about 12 weeks were pooled. Study-wide results and caveats: When two AZD1222 doses had been given, Spike-specific TCR breadth and depth rose.

The data were produced by immunoSEQ multiplex PCR, yet TCRdb's version contains in-frame clones alone and is incomplete. The sample lists some 140,000 clones, about 88% occurring once. With respect to this clone: The antigen is undetermined.

V trimming: 4 bases; J trimming: 7 bases; junction bases outside the gene matches: 5. Per the germline V gene, CDR1 is SGHDT and CDR2 is YYEEEE. CDR3 length: 13 residues. The V gene is TRBV5-6, the J gene TRBJ1-2; TRBD1 matches at 9 bases. Sequencing was performed on peripheral blood, taken on day 0 of AZD1222 vaccination. The clonotype was recovered from an adult in good health. CDR3 nucleotides: TGTGCCAGCAGCCGGACAGGGGAAGGTGGCTACACCTTC. Translated: CASSRTGEGGYTF.